This T cell receptor (beta chain) was captured in a study of metastatic and nonmetastatic thyroid tumors. V was trimmed by 5 bases and J by 7 bases, leaving 11 bases between them. CDR3 length equals 12 residues. Germline V gives CDR1 MNHNS, CDR2 SASEGT. There were no patients who had received any treatment before thyroid surgery. From the PCR reads, TCRdb re-called clones with MiXCR. Found here are tens of thousands of clones, about 12% of them singletons; the top ten hold over 7%. This clone appeared a few times. This may arise from a read error, as a much more abundant clone is one base away. This CDR3 is missing its conserved last phenylalanine or tryptophan, likely due to a read error.

This TCR was sampled from a female donor with papillary thyroid cancer or a benign thyroid nodule (not recorded which). Some clones in this sample may be carry-over from other donors' samples. This rearrangement joins TRBV6-1 to TRBJ2-5; D may be TRBD1 (6 bases). Material: tumor tissue. The CDR3 region has the DNA TGTGCCAGCAGTCCTAGGGGGTGGACCCAGTACCTC. Translation gives CASSPRGWTQYL.